The TCR beta chain described here comes from a study of CD4 T cells in relation to SARS-CoV-2 and coronaviruses listed by TCRdb under 2021. Concerning the study at large: The ViraFEST assay cultured PBMCs with antigen for nine to eleven days, then sequenced TCR beta CDR3s to find antigen-specific clonal expansions. The negative reference condition was either a culture with an HIV-1 Nef peptide pool or a culture with no peptide. Shared crossreactive spike epitopes were mapped to their HLA restriction using patient-derived lymphoblastoid cell lines. At the level of individual TCR clonotypes, the study evaluated whether memory CD4+ T cells crossreact between the spike proteins of SARS-CoV-2 and those of common cold coronaviruses. The Adaptive Biotechnologies TCR-sequencing kit was used for samples from a few pre-COVID donors and for the naive versus memory experiments, whereas the other data were Illumina-based. A different, Illumina-based TCR-beta assay was used to sequence expansion assays from other donors in the study. Paper-wide results and their limitations: Crossreactive clones showed significantly weaker SARS-CoV-2-driven expansion than monoreactive clones, consistent with antigenic imprinting. Because no donor provided both pre-pandemic and post-infection samples, tracing the source of pre-existing responses was limited. In about 60% of donors, memory CD4+ clonotypes turned up that crossrecognized SARS-CoV-2 and at least one common cold coronavirus spike. Since the crossreactivity analysis centred on spike protein, crossreactivity against other viral proteins was not assessed. Small numbers of patients and of tested TCRs limited the study.

Comments on this clone: The antigen it recognizes is unknown. One base away there is no much larger clone; base qualities are not given.

From a lookup of the germline V gene (reference sequence), CDR1 and CDR2 are LGHDT and YNNKEL. From its cysteine to its phenylalanine, the CDR3 spans 16 amino acids. Only the CDR3 part of the read is kept: 48 bases, read in frame from the first base. After removal of 4 bases from V and 0 bases from J, the junction retains 6 bases not matched to a gene. The protocol used for the library was the immunoSEQ multiplex PCR assay. The study's own analysis went as follows. During preprocessing, nonproductive sequences were removed, along with CDR3s that did not begin with C, did not end with F or W, or were shorter than 7 amino acids. Antigen-specific clonotypes were called with the MANAFEST web app on the basis of expansion relative to the reference and to other culture wells. A clone was considered positive if the clone showed significant expansion compared with the reference culture in 2 of 3 replicate wells at an FDR below 0.05. A further requirement for positive clones was significant expansion compared with all other tandem wells, along with an odds ratio above 5. Pairwise Levenshtein distance, computed with the stringdist R package after three terminal residues were trimmed from each end, was used as the measure of CDR3 homology. TCRdb provides this immuneACCESS table in a form limited to in-frame rearrangements. Some clones are lacking; in checked studies, under half of them reflect an unresolved V gene, and why the rest are absent is not known. The D gene and trimming were derived from the DNA, and the V and J assignments and clone size from that table. This sample gives around 18,000 clones in total; 60% to 75% of them show up just once. The leading ten clones occupy 30% of the sample.

CD4+ T cells from unexposed donors were collected before the COVID-19 pandemic (2011-2018). Following 10 days of culture, the EasySep CD4+ T cell isolation kit was used to isolate CD4+ T cells. As cell number allowed, CD4+ T cells from unexposed donors were tested for reactivity to SARS-CoV-2 S and N and to four common cold coronavirus spike pools. Approximately 2 million PBMCs per well were cultured in IMDM with roughly 5.5% human AB serum and 9.5 to 10 IU/ml IL-2. Half of the culture medium was replaced with fresh IL-2-containing medium on days 3 and 7. Triplicate replicate wells were generally used for each peptide culture condition. Leukapheresis product for the unexposed donors was purchased commercially. Ficoll-Paque PLUS gradient centrifugation was used to isolate PBMCs from leukapheresis product or whole blood. The PBMCs went either fresh into the expansion assay or into cryopreservation at -140 degrees C. The QIAamp Micro DNA Kit was used to extract genomic DNA from the CD4+ T cells.

The sequencing input was CD4+ T cells from PBMCs, cultured in vitro. The clonotype comes from a human donor in good health. The V and J segments used are TRBV3-1 (or the pseudogene TRBV3-2) and TRBJ1-3, and TRBD1 matches 7 of the central bases. The DNA sequence is as follows: TGTGCCAGCAGCCGGGGACAGCGGTTCTCTGGAAACACCATATATTTT. Its protein is CASSRGQRFSGNTIYF.